The TCR beta chain under discussion was sequenced for a study of T cell responses to AZD1222 COVID-19 vaccine. On the study more broadly: Pooling covered second doses at about 4 or about 12 weeks. Findings of the study overall: Clonal diversity was possibly underestimated; the donors were predominantly white British and more often female.

A remark on this clone: Its target is not known.

TCRdb's table, derived via immunoSEQ multiplex PCR, lists solely in-frame clones and lacks some. The sample holds some 100,000 clones, about nine tenths seen once. The CDR3 spans 14 residues. V lost 7 bases and J 0 bases, leaving 12 bases between the germline ends. The germline V gene encodes CDR1 MNHEY and CDR2 SMNVEV (reference sequence). This TCR was sampled from an adult in good health. This specimen consisted of peripheral blood, obtained on day 0 of AZD1222 vaccination. This chain joins TRBV27 and TRBJ1-1; D is uncertain. The CDR3 region has the DNA TGTGCCAGCATGGACTGGTCTTTGAACACTGAAGCTTTCTTT. It encodes CASMDWSLNTEAFF.